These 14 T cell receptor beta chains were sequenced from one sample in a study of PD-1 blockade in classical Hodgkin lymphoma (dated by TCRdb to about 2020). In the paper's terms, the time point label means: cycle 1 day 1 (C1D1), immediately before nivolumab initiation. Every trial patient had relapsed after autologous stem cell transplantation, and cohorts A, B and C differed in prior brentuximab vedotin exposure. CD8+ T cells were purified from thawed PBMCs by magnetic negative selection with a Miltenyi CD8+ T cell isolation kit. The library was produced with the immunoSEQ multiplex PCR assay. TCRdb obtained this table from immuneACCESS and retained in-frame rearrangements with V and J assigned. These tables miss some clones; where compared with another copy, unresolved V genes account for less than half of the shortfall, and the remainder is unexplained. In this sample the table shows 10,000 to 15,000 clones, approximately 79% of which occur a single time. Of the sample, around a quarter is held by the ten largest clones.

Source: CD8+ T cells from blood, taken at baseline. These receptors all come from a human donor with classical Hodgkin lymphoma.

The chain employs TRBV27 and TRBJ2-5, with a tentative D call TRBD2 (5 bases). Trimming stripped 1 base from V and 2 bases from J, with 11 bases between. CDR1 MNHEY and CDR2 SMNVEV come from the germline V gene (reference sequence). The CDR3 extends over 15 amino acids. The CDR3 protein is CASSLLGGNQETQYF. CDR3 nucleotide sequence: TGTGCCAGCAGTTTATTAGGAGGTAATCAAGAGACCCAGTACTTC.

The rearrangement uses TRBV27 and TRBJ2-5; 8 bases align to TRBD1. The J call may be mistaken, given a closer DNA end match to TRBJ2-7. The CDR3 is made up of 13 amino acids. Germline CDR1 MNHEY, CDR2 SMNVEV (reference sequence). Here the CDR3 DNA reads TGTGCCAGCAGTTACTCACAGGGGGACGAGCAGTACTTC. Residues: CASSYSQGDEQYF.

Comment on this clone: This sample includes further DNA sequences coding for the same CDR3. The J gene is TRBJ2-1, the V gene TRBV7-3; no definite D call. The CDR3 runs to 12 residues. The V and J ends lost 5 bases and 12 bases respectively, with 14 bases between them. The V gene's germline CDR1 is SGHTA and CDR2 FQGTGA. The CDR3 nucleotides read TGTGCCAGCAGCCCCGTGGGGTCGGTGCAGTTCTTC. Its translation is CASSPVGSVQFF. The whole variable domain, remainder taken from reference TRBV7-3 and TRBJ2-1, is GAGVSQTPSNKVTEKGKYVELRCDPISGHTALYWYRQSLGQGPEFLIYFQGTGAADDSGLPNDRFFAVRPEGSVSTLKIQRTERGDSAVYLCASSPVGSVQFFGPGTRLTVL.

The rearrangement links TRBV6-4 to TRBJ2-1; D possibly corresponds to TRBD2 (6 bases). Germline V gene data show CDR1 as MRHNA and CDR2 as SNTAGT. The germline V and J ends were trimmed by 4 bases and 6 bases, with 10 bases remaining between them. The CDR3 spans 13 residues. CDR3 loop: CASSVGTGNEQFF. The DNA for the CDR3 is TGTGCCAGCAGTGTCGGGACTGGCAATGAGCAGTTCTTC.

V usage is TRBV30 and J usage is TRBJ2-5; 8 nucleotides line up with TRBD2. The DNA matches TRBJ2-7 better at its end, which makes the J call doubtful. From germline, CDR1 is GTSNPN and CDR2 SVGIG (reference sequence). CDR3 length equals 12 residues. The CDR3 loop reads CAWSREGYEQYF. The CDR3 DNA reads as TGTGCCTGGAGCCGGGAGGGTTACGAGCAGTACTTC.

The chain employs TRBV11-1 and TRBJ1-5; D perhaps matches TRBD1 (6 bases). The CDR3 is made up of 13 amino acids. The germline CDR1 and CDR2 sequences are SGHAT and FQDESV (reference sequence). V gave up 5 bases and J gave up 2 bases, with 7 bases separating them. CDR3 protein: CASSRQGNQPQHF. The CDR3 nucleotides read TGTGCCAGCAGCCGACAGGGCAATCAGCCCCAGCATTTT.

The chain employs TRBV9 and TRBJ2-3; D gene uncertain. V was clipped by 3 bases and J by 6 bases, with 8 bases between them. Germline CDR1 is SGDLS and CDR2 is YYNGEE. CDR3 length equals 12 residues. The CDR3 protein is CASSASWDTQYF. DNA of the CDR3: TGTGCCAGCAGCGCCTCGTGGGATACGCAGTATTTT.

CDR3 in DNA: TGTGCCAGCAGTTTGGCGGGGACAACCTACAATGAGCAGTTCTTC. Translating it yields CASSLAGTTYNEQFF. The rearrangement joins TRBV27 to TRBJ2-1, with D perhaps being TRBD1 or TRBD2 (6 bases each). The CDR3 loop spans 15 amino acids. In germline, CDR1 is MNHEY, CDR2 SMNVEV (reference sequence). Trimming removed 3 bases at V and 2 bases at J, with 11 bases between.

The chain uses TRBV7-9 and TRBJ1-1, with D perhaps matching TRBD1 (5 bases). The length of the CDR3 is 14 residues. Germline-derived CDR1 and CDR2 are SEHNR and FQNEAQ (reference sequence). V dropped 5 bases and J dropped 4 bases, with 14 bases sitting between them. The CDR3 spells CASSPNVGGTEAFF. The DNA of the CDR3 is TGTGCCAGCAGCCCTAACGTGGGGGGCACTGAAGCTTTCTTT.

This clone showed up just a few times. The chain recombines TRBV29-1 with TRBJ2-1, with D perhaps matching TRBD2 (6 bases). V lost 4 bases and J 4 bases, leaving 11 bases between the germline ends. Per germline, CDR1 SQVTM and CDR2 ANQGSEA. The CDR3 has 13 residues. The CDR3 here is CSVGEENYNEQFF. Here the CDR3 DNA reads TGCAGCGTTGGGGAGGAAAATTACAATGAGCAGTTCTTC.

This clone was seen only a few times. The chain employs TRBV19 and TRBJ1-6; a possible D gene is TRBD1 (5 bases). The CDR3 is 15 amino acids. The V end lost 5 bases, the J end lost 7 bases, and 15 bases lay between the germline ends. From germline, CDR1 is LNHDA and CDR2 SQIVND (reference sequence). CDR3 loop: CASSALEGSNSPLHF. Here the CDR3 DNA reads TGTGCCAGTAGTGCCCTGGAGGGGTCGAATTCACCCCTCCACTTT.

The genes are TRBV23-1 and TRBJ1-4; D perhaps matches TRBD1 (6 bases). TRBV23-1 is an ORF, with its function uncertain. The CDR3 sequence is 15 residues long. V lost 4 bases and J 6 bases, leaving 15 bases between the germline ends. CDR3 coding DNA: TGCGCCAGCAGTCGCGGCAGGGGCGAAGATGAAAAACTGTTTTTT. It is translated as CASSRGRGEDEKLFF.

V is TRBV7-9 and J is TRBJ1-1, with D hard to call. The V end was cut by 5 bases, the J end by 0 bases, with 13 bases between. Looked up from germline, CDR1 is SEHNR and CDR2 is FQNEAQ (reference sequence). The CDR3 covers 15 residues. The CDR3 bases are TGTGCCAGCAGCGAGTTTCAGGCCTTGAACACTGAAGCTTTCTTT. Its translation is CASSEFQALNTEAFF.

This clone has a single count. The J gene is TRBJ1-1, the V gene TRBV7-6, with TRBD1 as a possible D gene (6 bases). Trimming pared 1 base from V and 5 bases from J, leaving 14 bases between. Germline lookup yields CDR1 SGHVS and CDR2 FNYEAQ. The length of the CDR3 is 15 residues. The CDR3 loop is CASSLEFRGLTEAFF. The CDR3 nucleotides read TGTGCCAGCAGCTTAGAGTTTAGGGGGTTGACTGAAGCTTTCTTT.